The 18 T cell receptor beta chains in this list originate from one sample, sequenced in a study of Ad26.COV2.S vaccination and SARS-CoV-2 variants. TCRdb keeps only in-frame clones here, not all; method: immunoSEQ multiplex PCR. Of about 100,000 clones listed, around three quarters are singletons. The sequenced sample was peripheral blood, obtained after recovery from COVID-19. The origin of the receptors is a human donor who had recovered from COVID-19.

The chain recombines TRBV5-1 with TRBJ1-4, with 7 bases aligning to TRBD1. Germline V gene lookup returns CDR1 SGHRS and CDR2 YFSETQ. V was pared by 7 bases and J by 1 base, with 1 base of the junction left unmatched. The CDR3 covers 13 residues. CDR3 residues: CASGDRTNEKLFF. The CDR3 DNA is TGCGCCAGCGGGGACAGAACTAATGAAAAACTGTTTTTT.

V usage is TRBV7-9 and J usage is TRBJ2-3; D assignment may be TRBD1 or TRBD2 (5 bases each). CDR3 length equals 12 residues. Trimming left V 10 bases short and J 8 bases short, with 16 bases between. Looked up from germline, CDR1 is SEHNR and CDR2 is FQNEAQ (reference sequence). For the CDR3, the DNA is TGTGCCACCACTGCCGGGGCAGCTACGCAGTATTTT. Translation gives CATTAGAATQYF.

The CDR3 loop is CASSMARGGGFERQPQHF. The CDR3 coding sequence is TGTGCCAGTAGTATGGCCCGAGGGGGCGGGTTTGAAAGACAGCCCCAGCATTTT. This chain links TRBV19 with TRBJ1-5, with 7 bases that match TRBD1. V shed 3 bases, J shed 7 bases, and the junction held 18 bases outside the gene matches. From germline, CDR1 is LNHDA and CDR2 SQIVND (reference sequence). The CDR3 totals 18 residues. The full variable domain, with the rest looked up from reference TRBV19 and TRBJ1-5, is DGGITQSPKYLFRKEGQNVTLSCEQNLNHDAMYWYRQDPGQGLRLIYYSQIVNDFQKGDIAEGYSVSREKKESFPLTVTSAQKNPTAFYLCASSMARGGGFERQPQHFGDGTRLSIL.

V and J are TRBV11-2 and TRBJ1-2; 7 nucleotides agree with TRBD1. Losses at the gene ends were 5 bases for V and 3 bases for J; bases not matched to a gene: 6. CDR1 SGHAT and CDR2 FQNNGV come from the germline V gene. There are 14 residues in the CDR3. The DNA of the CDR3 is TGTGCCAGCAGCCGGATCACAGGGGACTATGGCTACACCTTC. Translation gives CASSRITGDYGYTF.

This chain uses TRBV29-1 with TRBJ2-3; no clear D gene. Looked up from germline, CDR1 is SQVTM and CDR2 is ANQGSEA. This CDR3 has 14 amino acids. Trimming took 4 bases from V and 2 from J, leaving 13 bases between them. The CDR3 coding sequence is TGCAGCGTTGCTCTTGGAGATCCCACAGATACGCAGTATTTT. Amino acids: CSVALGDPTDTQYF.

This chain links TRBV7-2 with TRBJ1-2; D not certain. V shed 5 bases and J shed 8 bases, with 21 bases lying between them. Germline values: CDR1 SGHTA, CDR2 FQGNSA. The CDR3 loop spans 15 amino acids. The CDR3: CASSQRTQSPDGYTF. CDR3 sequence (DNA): TGTGCCAGCAGCCAGAGGACCCAAAGCCCAGACGGCTACACCTTC.

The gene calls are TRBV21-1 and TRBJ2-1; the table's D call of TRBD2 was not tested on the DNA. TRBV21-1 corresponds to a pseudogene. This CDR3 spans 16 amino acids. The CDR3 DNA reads TGTGCCAGCAGTAGCCCGGGACGGGGGTCCTACAATGAGCAGTTCTTC. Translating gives CASSSPGRGSYNEQFF.

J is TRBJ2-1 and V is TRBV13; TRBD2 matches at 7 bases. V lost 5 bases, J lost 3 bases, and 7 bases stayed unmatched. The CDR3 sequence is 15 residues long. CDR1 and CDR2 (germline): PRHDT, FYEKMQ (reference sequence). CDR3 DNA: TGTGCCAGCAGCACCACTAGCGCCGGCTACAATGAGCAGTTCTTC. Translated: CASSTTSAGYNEQFF.

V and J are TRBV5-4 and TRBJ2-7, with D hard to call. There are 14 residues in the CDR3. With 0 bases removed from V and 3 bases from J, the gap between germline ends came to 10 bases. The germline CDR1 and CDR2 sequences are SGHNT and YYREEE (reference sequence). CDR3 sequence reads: CASSLGGFNYEQYF. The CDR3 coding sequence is TGTGCCAGCAGCTTGGGTGGGTTTAACTACGAGCAGTACTTC.

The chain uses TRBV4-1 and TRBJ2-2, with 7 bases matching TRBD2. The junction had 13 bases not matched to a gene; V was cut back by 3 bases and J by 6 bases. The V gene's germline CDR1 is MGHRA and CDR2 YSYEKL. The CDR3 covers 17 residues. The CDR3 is CASSHGTSRDYPGELFF. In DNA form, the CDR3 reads TGCGCCAGCAGCCACGGGACCAGCCGGGACTATCCCGGGGAGCTGTTTTTT.

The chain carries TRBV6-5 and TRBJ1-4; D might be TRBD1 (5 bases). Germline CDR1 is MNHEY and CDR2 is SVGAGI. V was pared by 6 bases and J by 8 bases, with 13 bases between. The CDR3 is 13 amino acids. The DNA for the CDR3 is TGTGCCAGCAGCTTCGGGACGGGCGAAAAACTGTTTTTT. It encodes CASSFGTGEKLFF.

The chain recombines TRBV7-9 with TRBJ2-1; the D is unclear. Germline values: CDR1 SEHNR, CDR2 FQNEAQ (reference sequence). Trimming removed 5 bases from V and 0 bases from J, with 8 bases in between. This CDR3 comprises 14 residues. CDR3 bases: TGTGCCAGCAGCCCCCTTAGCTCCTACAATGAGCAGTTCTTC. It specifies CASSPLSSYNEQFF. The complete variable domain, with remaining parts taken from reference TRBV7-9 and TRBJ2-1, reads DTGVSQNPRHKITKRGQNVTFRCDPISEHNRLYWYRQTLGQGPEFLTYFQNEAQLEKSRLLSDRFSAERPKGSFSTLEIQRTEQGDSAMYLCASSPLSSYNEQFFGPGTRLTVL.

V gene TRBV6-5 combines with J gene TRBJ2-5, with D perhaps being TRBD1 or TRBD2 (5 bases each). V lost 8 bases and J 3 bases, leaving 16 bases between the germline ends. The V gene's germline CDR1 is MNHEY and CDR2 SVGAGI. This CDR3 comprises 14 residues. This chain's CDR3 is CASVWTGTEETQYF. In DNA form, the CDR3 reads TGTGCCAGCGTCTGGACCGGGACCGAAGAGACCCAGTACTTC.

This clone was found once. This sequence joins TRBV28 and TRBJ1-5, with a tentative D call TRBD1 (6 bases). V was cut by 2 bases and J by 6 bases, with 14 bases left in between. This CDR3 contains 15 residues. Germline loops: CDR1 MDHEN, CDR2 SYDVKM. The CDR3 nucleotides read TGTGCCAGCAGTTTAGGAGGACAGAAGGGTCAGCCCCAGCATTTT. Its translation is CASSLGGQKGQPQHF.

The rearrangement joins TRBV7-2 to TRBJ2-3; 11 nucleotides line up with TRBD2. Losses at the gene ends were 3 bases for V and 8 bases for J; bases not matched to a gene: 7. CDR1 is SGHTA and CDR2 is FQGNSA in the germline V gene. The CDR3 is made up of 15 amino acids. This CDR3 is CASSFSGGAESTQYF. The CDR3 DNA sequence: TGTGCCAGCAGCTTTAGCGGGGGGGCCGAGAGTACGCAGTATTTT.

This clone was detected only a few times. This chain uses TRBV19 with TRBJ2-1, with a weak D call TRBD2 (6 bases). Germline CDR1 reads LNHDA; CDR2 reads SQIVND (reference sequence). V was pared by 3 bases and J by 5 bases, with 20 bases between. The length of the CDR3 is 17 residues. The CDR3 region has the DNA TGTGCCAGTAGTATCGGCCACTTCAGCGGGTACAACAATGAGCAGTTCTTC. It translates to CASSIGHFSGYNNEQFF.

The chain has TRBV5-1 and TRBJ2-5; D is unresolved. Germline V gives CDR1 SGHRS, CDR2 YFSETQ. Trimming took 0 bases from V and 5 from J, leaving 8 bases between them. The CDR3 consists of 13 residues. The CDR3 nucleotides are TGCGCCAGCAGCTTGGTCCTCGGGGAGACCCAGTACTTC. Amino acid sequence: CASSLVLGETQYF.

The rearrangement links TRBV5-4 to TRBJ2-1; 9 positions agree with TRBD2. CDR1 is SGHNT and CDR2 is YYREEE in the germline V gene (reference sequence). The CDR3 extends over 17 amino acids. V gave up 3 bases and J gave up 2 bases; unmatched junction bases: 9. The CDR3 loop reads CASSSYYQRGAYNEQFF. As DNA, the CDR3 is TGTGCCAGCAGCTCATACTATCAGCGGGGGGCCTACAATGAGCAGTTCTTC.